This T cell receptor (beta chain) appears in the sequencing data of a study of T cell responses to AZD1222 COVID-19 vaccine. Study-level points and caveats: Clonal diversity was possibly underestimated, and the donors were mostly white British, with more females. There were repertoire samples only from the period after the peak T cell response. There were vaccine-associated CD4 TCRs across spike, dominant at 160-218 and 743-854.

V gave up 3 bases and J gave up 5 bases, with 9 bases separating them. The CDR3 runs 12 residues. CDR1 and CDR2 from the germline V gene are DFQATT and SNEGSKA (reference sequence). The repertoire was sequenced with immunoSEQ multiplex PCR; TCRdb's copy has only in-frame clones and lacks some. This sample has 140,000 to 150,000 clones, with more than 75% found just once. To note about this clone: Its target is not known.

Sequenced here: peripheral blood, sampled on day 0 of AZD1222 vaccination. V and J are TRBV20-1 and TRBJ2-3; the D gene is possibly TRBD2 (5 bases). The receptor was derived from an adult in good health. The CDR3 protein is CSASGSGDTQYF. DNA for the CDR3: TGCAGTGCTAGTGGGAGCGGAGATACGCAGTATTTT.